These T cell receptor beta chains were read from a single sample in a study of T cell repertoires in cytomegalovirus infection. Each CDR3 protein is one row after TCRdb ran MiXCR on the reads. Among some 800,000 distinct CDR3 sequences, roughly 33% were seen once, and the ten largest hold around an eighth. No antigen has been assigned to these receptors. The sequences come from cultured CD8+ T cells from PBMCs, collected from culture after CMV antigen stimulation. The receptors were gathered from a human donor in good health (CMV status not recorded). Some clones in this sample may be carry-over from other donors' samples. Both conserved end residues are part of each CDR3. Fields, in order: J gene, V gene, clone size, D gene, CDR3 protein, CDR3 DNA. The D gene is left open where the match is weak. The size field is filled for only some rows; it gives once, few, many or a size class.

J gene: TRBJ1-5
V gene: TRBV7-9
clone size: -
D gene: -
CDR3 protein: CASSLVLGLAGYGNQPQHF
CDR3 DNA: TGTGCCAGCAGCTTAGTCCTCGGGCTTGCGGGGTACGGCAATCAGCCCCAGCATTTT

J gene: TRBJ2-4
V gene: TRBV13
clone size: few
D gene: -
CDR3 protein: CASSVGGQTYPLAKNIQYF
CDR3 DNA: TGTGCCAGCAGCGTCGGGGGACAGACTTACCCCCTAGCCAAAAACATTCAGTACTTC

J gene: TRBJ2-1
V gene: TRBV19
clone size: -
D gene: -
CDR3 protein: CASSIVGPSDEQFF
CDR3 DNA: TGTGCCAGTAGTATAGTCGGGCCGAGCGATGAGCAGTTCTTC

J gene: TRBJ2-1
V gene: TRBV4-2
clone size: few
D gene: -
CDR3 protein: CASSLGTLPNNEQFF
CDR3 DNA: TGTGCCAGCAGCCTGGGTACATTACCCAACAATGAGCAGTTCTTC

J gene: TRBJ1-1
V gene: TRBV6-1
clone size: -
D gene: -
CDR3 protein: CASSEAGGAYRNTEAFF
CDR3 DNA: TGTGCCAGCAGTGAAGCTGGGGGCGCCTACCGGAACACTGAAGCTTTCTTT

J gene: TRBJ1-4
V gene: TRBV19
clone size: -
D gene: -
CDR3 protein: CASNGREKLFF
CDR3 DNA: TGTGCCAGTAACGGACGGGAAAAACTGTTTTTT

J gene: TRBJ2-5
V gene: TRBV12-3/TRBV12-4
clone size: -
D gene: TRBD2
CDR3 protein: CASSFSSGGSEGPETQYF
CDR3 DNA: TGTGCCAGCAGTTTTAGTAGCGGGGGGTCGGAAGGGCCGGAGACCCAGTACTTT

J gene: TRBJ1-1
V gene: TRBV27
clone size: few
D gene: -
CDR3 protein: CASSLWVHTEAFF
CDR3 DNA: TGTGCCAGCAGTTTGTGGGTCCACACTGAAGCTTTCTTT

J gene: TRBJ1-6
V gene: TRBV27
clone size: -
D gene: -
CDR3 protein: CASSASYSYNSPLHF
CDR3 DNA: TGTGCCAGCAGTGCAAGTTACTCCTATAATTCACCCCTCCACTTT

J gene: TRBJ1-1
V gene: TRBV6-8
clone size: -
D gene: -
CDR3 protein: CASTSEGDLNTEAFF
CDR3 DNA: TGTGCCAGCACCTCCGAGGGGGACTTGAACACTGAAGCTTTCTTT

J gene: TRBJ1-2
V gene: TRBV20-1
clone size: few
D gene: -
CDR3 protein: CSARASRGNYGYTF
CDR3 DNA: TGCAGTGCTAGAGCCTCCCGGGGTAACTATGGCTACACCTTC

J gene: TRBJ2-1
V gene: TRBV4-1
clone size: -
D gene: -
CDR3 protein: CASSQSALTYEQFF
CDR3 DNA: TGCGCCAGCAGCCAAAGCGCACTAACGTATGAGCAGTTCTTC

J gene: TRBJ2-7
V gene: TRBV7-9
clone size: few
D gene: TRBD1
CDR3 protein: CASSSLDRGPYEQYF
CDR3 DNA: TGTGCCAGCAGCTCCCTCGACAGGGGCCCCTACGAGCAGTACTTC

J gene: TRBJ1-2
V gene: TRBV7-9
clone size: -
D gene: -
CDR3 protein: CASSETVNYGYTF
CDR3 DNA: TGTGCCAGCAGCGAGACAGTAAACTATGGCTACACCTTC

J gene: TRBJ2-5
V gene: TRBV12-3/TRBV12-4
clone size: few
D gene: TRBD2
CDR3 protein: CASSFLAGNQETQYF
CDR3 DNA: TGTGCCAGCAGTTTCCTAGCGGGAAACCAAGAGACCCAGTACTTC

J gene: TRBJ1-1
V gene: TRBV7-6
clone size: -
D gene: -
CDR3 protein: CASSIRDGNTEAFF
CDR3 DNA: TGTGCCAGCAGCATCAGGGATGGGAACACTGAAGCTTTCTTT

J gene: TRBJ2-3
V gene: TRBV12-5
clone size: few
D gene: -
CDR3 protein: CASGFGITSTDTQYF
CDR3 DNA: TGTGCTAGTGGTTTCGGGATCACTAGCACAGATACGCAGTATTTT

J gene: TRBJ1-1
V gene: TRBV6-5
clone size: few
D gene: -
CDR3 protein: CASSYSGQGPNEAFF
CDR3 DNA: TGTGCCAGCAGTTACTCGGGCCAGGGCCCCAATGAAGCTTTCTTT

J gene: TRBJ1-4
V gene: TRBV7-9
clone size: many
D gene: -
CDR3 protein: CAGEGLGISEEEKLFF
CDR3 DNA: TGTGCCGGAGAAGGACTCGGGATTTCCGAAGAGGAAAAACTGTTTTTT

J gene: TRBJ1-6
V gene: TRBV6-5
clone size: -
D gene: -
CDR3 protein: CASSYAADSSYNSPLHF
CDR3 DNA: TGTGCCAGCAGTTACGCGGCGGACAGCTCCTATAATTCACCCCTCCACTTT

J gene: TRBJ1-1
V gene: TRBV7-9
clone size: -
D gene: TRBD1
CDR3 protein: CASSLARGQGGTEAFF
CDR3 DNA: TGTGCCAGCAGCTTAGCGCGGGGACAGGGCGGCACTGAAGCTTTCTTT

J gene: TRBJ1-5
V gene: TRBV4-1
clone size: few
D gene: TRBD1
CDR3 protein: CASSQTPTGAGNQPQHF
CDR3 DNA: TGCGCCAGCAGCCAAACTCCCACAGGGGCCGGCAATCAGCCCCAGCATTTT

J gene: TRBJ2-7
V gene: TRBV10-3
clone size: -
D gene: -
CDR3 protein: CAVSGGTSYEQYF
CDR3 DNA: TGTGCCGTCAGTGGGGGGACTTCCTACGAGCAGTACTTC

J gene: TRBJ2-1
V gene: TRBV19
clone size: -
D gene: TRBD1
CDR3 protein: CASSMSGGSYNEQFF
CDR3 DNA: TGTGCCAGTAGTATGTCAGGGGGCTCCTACAATGAGCAGTTCTTC

J gene: TRBJ1-1
V gene: TRBV19
clone size: -
D gene: -
CDR3 protein: CASSFGERSSEAFF
CDR3 DNA: TGTGCCAGTAGTTTCGGGGAGCGGTCCTCTGAAGCTTTCTTT

J gene: TRBJ2-5
V gene: TRBV11-2
clone size: -
D gene: -
CDR3 protein: CASSFDTGWGLETQYF
CDR3 DNA: TGTGCCAGCAGCTTCGACACCGGGTGGGGGCTAGAGACCCAGTACTTC

J gene: TRBJ1-5
V gene: TRBV5-5
clone size: -
D gene: -
CDR3 protein: CANSAWKSGQPQHF
CDR3 DNA: TGTGCCAACAGCGCCTGGAAGTCGGGTCAGCCCCAGCATTTT

J gene: TRBJ1-5
V gene: TRBV6-2/TRBV6-3
clone size: -
D gene: -
CDR3 protein: CASNMRDSNQPQHF
CDR3 DNA: TGTGCCAGCAATATGAGAGATAGCAATCAGCCCCAGCATTTT

J gene: TRBJ2-2
V gene: TRBV7-8
clone size: many
D gene: -
CDR3 protein: CASSTLGESNTGELFF
CDR3 DNA: TGTGCCAGCAGCACTCTCGGGGAGTCGAACACCGGGGAGCTGTTTTTT

J gene: TRBJ2-3
V gene: TRBV5-1
clone size: -
D gene: TRBD2
CDR3 protein: CASSPRRAGGLSTDTQYF
CDR3 DNA: TGCGCCAGCAGCCCTCGAAGAGCGGGGGGGCTAAGCACAGATACGCAGTATTTT

J gene: TRBJ2-7
V gene: TRBV27
clone size: -
D gene: TRBD2
CDR3 protein: CASSWGGGSYEQYF
CDR3 DNA: TGTGCCAGCAGTTGGGGGGGGGGCTCCTACGAGCAGTACTTC

J gene: TRBJ1-1
V gene: TRBV7-2
clone size: many
D gene: -
CDR3 protein: CASSPEAVYPEAFF
CDR3 DNA: TGTGCCAGCAGCCCTGAGGCGGTGTACCCTGAAGCTTTCTTT

J gene: TRBJ2-2
V gene: TRBV6-2/TRBV6-3
clone size: -
D gene: TRBD1
CDR3 protein: CASSPLRTGGNTGELFF
CDR3 DNA: TGTGCCAGCAGCCCCTTAAGGACAGGGGGGAACACCGGGGAGCTGTTTTTT

J gene: TRBJ1-1
V gene: TRBV4-3
clone size: -
D gene: -
CDR3 protein: CASSPDEGINTEAFF
CDR3 DNA: TGCGCCAGCAGCCCCGACGAGGGAATAAACACTGAAGCTTTCTTT

J gene: TRBJ2-3
V gene: TRBV2
clone size: -
D gene: -
CDR3 protein: CASHLSTDTQYF
CDR3 DNA: TGTGCCAGCCATCTTAGCACAGATACGCAGTATTTT

J gene: TRBJ1-2
V gene: TRBV4-1
clone size: -
D gene: -
CDR3 protein: CASSQGHFEIGYTF
CDR3 DNA: TGCGCCAGCAGCCAAGGACATTTCGAGATCGGCTACACCTTC

J gene: TRBJ1-2
V gene: TRBV2
clone size: -
D gene: -
CDR3 protein: CASSEVEQDYGYTF
CDR3 DNA: TGTGCCAGCAGTGAAGTAGAACAGGACTATGGCTACACCTTC

J gene: TRBJ1-1
V gene: TRBV5-5
clone size: few
D gene: -
CDR3 protein: CASSLAPAPHTEAFF
CDR3 DNA: TGTGCCAGCAGCTTGGCCCCTGCACCGCACACTGAAGCTTTCTTT

J gene: TRBJ2-2
V gene: TRBV2
clone size: few
D gene: -
CDR3 protein: CASSPHQTNTGELFF
CDR3 DNA: TGTGCCAGCAGTCCCCACCAAACGAACACCGGGGAGCTGTTTTTT

J gene: TRBJ2-7
V gene: TRBV12-5
clone size: few
D gene: -
CDR3 protein: CASGEISYEQYF
CDR3 DNA: TGTGCTAGTGGTGAAATCTCCTACGAGCAGTACTTC

J gene: TRBJ2-2
V gene: TRBV6-2/TRBV6-3
clone size: few
D gene: -
CDR3 protein: CASSYSRSEGYTGELFF
CDR3 DNA: TGTGCCAGCAGTTACAGTCGTTCGGAGGGCTACACCGGGGAGCTGTTTTTT

J gene: TRBJ2-1
V gene: TRBV24-1
clone size: -
D gene: TRBD2
CDR3 protein: CATSDLAGAAYNEQFF
CDR3 DNA: TGTGCCACCAGTGATCTAGCGGGAGCGGCCTACAATGAGCAGTTCTTC

J gene: TRBJ2-1
V gene: TRBV7-9
clone size: -
D gene: TRBD1
CDR3 protein: CASRDDRASSYNEQFF
CDR3 DNA: TGTGCCAGCAGAGATGACAGGGCTAGCTCCTACAATGAGCAGTTCTTC

J gene: TRBJ2-5
V gene: TRBV11-3
clone size: -
D gene: -
CDR3 protein: CASSSRGLNQETQYF
CDR3 DNA: TGTGCCAGCAGCTCGAGGGGTCTGAACCAAGAGACCCAGTACTTC

J gene: TRBJ2-3
V gene: TRBV7-6
clone size: many
D gene: -
CDR3 protein: CASSLTALTDTQYF
CDR3 DNA: TGTGCCAGCAGCTTAACGGCCCTTACAGATACGCAGTATTTT

J gene: TRBJ2-3
V gene: TRBV5-1
clone size: once
D gene: TRBD2
CDR3 protein: CASSLTGRGDTDTQYF
CDR3 DNA: TGCGCCAGCAGCTTGACCGGGCGGGGGGACACAGATACGCAGTATTTT

J gene: TRBJ1-2
V gene: TRBV9
clone size: many
D gene: TRBD1
CDR3 protein: CASHPGQGTYGYTF
CDR3 DNA: TGTGCCAGCCATCCGGGACAGGGGACCTATGGCTACACCTTC

J gene: TRBJ1-5
V gene: TRBV5-6
clone size: -
D gene: -
CDR3 protein: CASSSGVAQPQHF
CDR3 DNA: TGTGCCAGCAGCTCAGGGGTGGCTCAGCCCCAGCATTTT

J gene: TRBJ2-3
V gene: TRBV7-2
clone size: few
D gene: TRBD2
CDR3 protein: CAIGGSGGWRDTQYF
CDR3 DNA: TGTGCCATTGGGGGTAGCGGGGGGTGGAGAGATACGCAGTATTTT

J gene: TRBJ2-1
V gene: TRBV24-1
clone size: few
D gene: TRBD1
CDR3 protein: CATSAPLTGTGVRKKQFF
CDR3 DNA: TGTGCCACCAGTGCCCCATTGACCGGGACAGGGGTACGCAAGAAGCAGTTCTTC

J gene: TRBJ2-1
V gene: TRBV7-6
clone size: few
D gene: -
CDR3 protein: CASSPSISHNEQFF
CDR3 DNA: TGTGCTAGCAGCCCTAGCATTTCCCACAATGAGCAGTTCTTC

J gene: TRBJ1-5
V gene: TRBV24-1
clone size: -
D gene: -
CDR3 protein: CATSSKGNQPQHF
CDR3 DNA: TGTGCCACCAGTAGTAAGGGCAATCAGCCCCAGCATTTT

J gene: TRBJ2-7
V gene: TRBV7-2
clone size: few
D gene: TRBD2
CDR3 protein: CASSLAGLSYGQYF
CDR3 DNA: TGTGCCAGCAGTCTAGCGGGTCTCTCCTACGGGCAGTACTTC

J gene: TRBJ2-1
V gene: TRBV4-2
clone size: once
D gene: TRBD2
CDR3 protein: CASSQEGFGTSGIHEQFF
CDR3 DNA: TGTGCCAGCAGCCAAGAGGGATTCGGGACTAGCGGGATCCATGAGCAGTTCTTC

J gene: TRBJ1-5
V gene: TRBV2
clone size: -
D gene: -
CDR3 protein: CASSEKAGHHQPQHF
CDR3 DNA: TGTGCCAGCAGTGAAAAGGCAGGGCACCATCAGCCCCAGCATTTT

J gene: TRBJ2-1
V gene: TRBV9
clone size: -
D gene: -
CDR3 protein: CASSPSPDSSDEQFF
CDR3 DNA: TGTGCCAGCAGCCCTTCCCCGGACAGTTCAGATGAGCAGTTCTTC

J gene: TRBJ1-2
V gene: TRBV6-5
clone size: -
D gene: -
CDR3 protein: CASTNPLGGRKNGYTF
CDR3 DNA: TGTGCCAGCACCAACCCCCTCGGGGGGAGAAAAAATGGCTACACCTTC